This T cell receptor (beta chain) was documented in a study of shared clonotypes between healthy human individuals (dated by TCRdb to about 2020). For the wider study: The cohort comprised a couple of women and three men aged 18 to 49 years. For each donor, three plates each were used for CD4 naive and CD4 memory, two plates were used for CD8 naive, and one plate was used for CD8 memory. To estimate repertoire size and how much clonotypes are shared between individuals, the study performed deep sequencing of blood TCR repertoires from roughly five healthy adults. Each donor's leukapheresis produced roughly between roughly 0.94 and 9.5 billion PBMCs. To increase sequencing depth and limit assay-specific biases, TCR repertoire library preparation and sequencing were carried out by different laboratories using diverse techniques. Broader findings and caveats from the paper: Pairwise subsampling led to the expectation that sequencing depth would affect the degree of clonotype sharing among donors. Higher generation probabilities were observed for clonotypes shared by all four sorted-subset donors than for non-shared clonotypes. Larger estimated clonotype richness was generally found for naive subsets than for memory subsets. The genetic and exposure-history diversity represented was limited by the small number of donors. Incomplete sequencing was indicated by rarefaction of sorted-subset datasets, despite the large sequencing depth. When a few donors were compared, the shared fraction of clonotypes was around 5.1% for naive CD4, about 4% for naive CD8, about 2.5% for memory CD4, and under 0.5% for memory CD8. Only blood was sampled, and tissue TCR repertoires likely differ from those in blood.

Using the deep immunoSEQ assay, multiplex PCR amplified TCR CDR3 regions from genomic DNA. For each cell subset, the extracted genomic DNA was distributed evenly across all wells of several immunoSEQ 96-well plates, and each plate served as one replicate. For sorted subsets, 150 to 250 ng genomic DNA, equal to approximately 30,000 T cell genomes, was loaded into each replicate PCR. Purified libraries were measured with a Qubit 3.0 fluorometer, size-checked on a Bioanalyzer 2100, and measured again with the KAPA Library Quantification kit. A separate single-read 150-cycle Illumina NextSeq 550 flow cell was used to sequence each immunoSEQ 96-well plate. The published analysis was carried out like this. Because the immunoSEQ output held only junctional sequences and lacked quality scores, the filtering could not match the filtering applied to full-length reads. To assign V/J genes and CDR3, sequences were annotated using PyIR, a Python wrapper for IgBLAST v1.9, with IMGT germline references. Reads were removed for weak V/J assignments (E-value above 1e-6), missing CDR3, stop codons, out-of-frame junctions, or ambiguous translated residues. A V3J clonotype was defined by an identical inferred V gene, J gene, and CDR3 amino acid sequence. The percentage overlap between two repertoires was calculated by dividing the number of shared unique clonotypes by the size of the smaller repertoire. RTK rarefaction, the Chao1 estimator, and Recon v2.1 estimates of unobserved clonotypes were used to assess repertoire richness. OLGA was used to compute generation probabilities for all TCRbeta clonotypes that the gDNA method yielded from a handful of donors. TCRdb holds this immuneACCESS table with in-frame rearrangements only. Some clones are missing; in checked studies, unresolved V genes explain under half, and the rest has no known cause. That table is the source of V, J and clone size, and D and trimming were worked out from the DNA. The sample table records roughly 700,000 clones; 74% of these occur just once. 1.5% to 2% of the sample is held by the ten biggest clonotypes.

The donors were healthy, HIV-negative adults who had no recently reported acute infections or vaccinations. Every donor was a Caucasian adult living in Nashville, Tennessee, USA. CD4+ T cells were enriched by magnetic negative selection, after which naive cells were positively selected on CD45RA and the negative fraction was taken as the memory subset. After blood collection by leukapheresis, PBMCs were isolated using Ficoll-Histopaque density gradient centrifugation and then cryopreserved in the vapor phase of liquid nitrogen. Analytical flow cytometry was used to check the purity and quantity of each magnetically sorted T cell population. Genomic DNA was isolated from every sorted fraction and measured by UV absorbance on a Nanodrop 2000c. V is cut by 3 bases and J by 3 bases, and the space between the germline ends is 11 bases. The cysteine opens and the phenylalanine closes a CDR3 of 14 amino acids. Only the CDR3 DNA is retained, 42 bases long and in frame from the first base. From a lookup of the germline V gene, CDR1 and CDR2 are KGHSH and LQKENI.

This clone turned up a few times. No cognate antigen has been identified for it. Nothing much larger sits one base from this clone, and base qualities are not available. Other DNA sequences in the sample encode the same CDR3. This clonotype was obtained from a woman younger than 45 in good health. Sequenced sample: memory CD4+ T cells sorted from blood. What the cell subset or site label conveys for this sample: CD45RA-negative fraction. The chain links TRBV18 with TRBJ1-1; TRBD1 is perhaps the D gene, given 5 matching bases. The DNA reads as follows: TGTGCCAGCTCACCCACGGGGACGGACACTGAAGCTTTCTTT. The encoded protein is CASSPTGTDTEAFF. The entire variable domain, with the stretches around the CDR3 drawn from the reference TRBV18 and TRBJ1-1 proteins, is NAGVMQNPRHLVRRRGQEARLRCSPMKGHSHVYWYRQLPEEGLKFMVYLQKENIIDESGMPKERFSAEFPKEGPSILRIQQVVRGDSAAYFCASSPTGTDTEAFFGQGTRLTVV.